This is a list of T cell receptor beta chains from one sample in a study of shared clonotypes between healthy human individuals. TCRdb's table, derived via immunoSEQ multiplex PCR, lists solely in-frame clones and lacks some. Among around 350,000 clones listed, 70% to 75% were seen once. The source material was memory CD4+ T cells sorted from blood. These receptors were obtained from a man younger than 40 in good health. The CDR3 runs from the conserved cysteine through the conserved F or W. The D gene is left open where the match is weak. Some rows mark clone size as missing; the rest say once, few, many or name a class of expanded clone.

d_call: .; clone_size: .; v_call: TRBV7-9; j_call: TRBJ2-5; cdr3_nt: TGTGCCAGCAGCTTAGTCAGGCAGGGAGGGACCCAGTACTTC; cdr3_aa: CASSLVRQGGTQYF
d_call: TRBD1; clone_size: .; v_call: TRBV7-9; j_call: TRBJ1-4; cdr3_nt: TGTGCCAGCAGCCAGGGGGCCACTAATGAAAAACTGTTTTTT; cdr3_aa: CASSQGATNEKLFF
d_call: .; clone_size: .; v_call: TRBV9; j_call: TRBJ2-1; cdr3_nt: TGTGCCAGCAGCGTAGTGGGTGGGACGGGGGTTGAGCAGTTCTTC; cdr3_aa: CASSVVGGTGVEQFF
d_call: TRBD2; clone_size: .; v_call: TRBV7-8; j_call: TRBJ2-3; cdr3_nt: TGTGCCAGCAGCTTAGGGACTGCTCCACTAGCGGCCCAGTATTTT; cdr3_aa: CASSLGTAPLAAQYF
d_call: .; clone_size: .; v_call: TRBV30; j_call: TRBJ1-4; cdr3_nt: TGTGCCTGGAGTCCGGGTGAAAAACTGTTTTTT; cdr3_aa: CAWSPGEKLFF
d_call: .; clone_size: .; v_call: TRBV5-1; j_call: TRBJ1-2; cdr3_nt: TGCGCCAGCAGCTTTAACCGGGACCGATCATATGGCTACACCTTC; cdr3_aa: CASSFNRDRSYGYTF
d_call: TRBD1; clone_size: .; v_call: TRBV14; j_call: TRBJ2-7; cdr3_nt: TGTGCCAGCAGCCAAGATCGGCGGACAGGGTCCTACGAGCAGTACTTC; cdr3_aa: CASSQDRRTGSYEQYF
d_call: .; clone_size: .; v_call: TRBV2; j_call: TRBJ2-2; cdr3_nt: TGTGCCAGCAGTGAAGAGGGCGGGGAGCTGTTTTTT; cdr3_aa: CASSEEGGELFF
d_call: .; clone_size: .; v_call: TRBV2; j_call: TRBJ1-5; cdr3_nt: TGTGCCAGCAGTGAGCTAGGGAGCAATCAGCCCCAGCATTTT; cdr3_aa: CASSELGSNQPQHF
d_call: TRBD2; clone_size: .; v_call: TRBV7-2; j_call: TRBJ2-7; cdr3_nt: TGTGCCAGCAGCTTGGGGGGGTTGGGTGAGCAGTACTTC; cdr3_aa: CASSLGGLGEQYF
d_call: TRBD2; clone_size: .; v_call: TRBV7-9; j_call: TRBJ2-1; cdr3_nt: TGTGCCAGCAGGGCTAGCGGCCCTAGCTCCTACAATGAGCAGTTCTTC; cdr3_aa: CASRASGPSSYNEQFF
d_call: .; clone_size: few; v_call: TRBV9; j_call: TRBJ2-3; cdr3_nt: TGTGCCAGCAGCGGACCTTTTGGGCAGGTAGGGGCAGATACGCAGTATTTT; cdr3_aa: CASSGPFGQVGADTQYF
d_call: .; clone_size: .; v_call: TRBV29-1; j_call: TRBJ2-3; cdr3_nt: TGCAGCGTTAAGCGGGCAATCACAGATACGCAGTATTTT; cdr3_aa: CSVKRAITDTQYF
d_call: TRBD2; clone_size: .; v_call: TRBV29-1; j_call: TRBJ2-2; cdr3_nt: TGCAGCGTTGGTTCCAGCGGGATGAACACCGGGGAGCTGTTTTTT; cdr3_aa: CSVGSSGMNTGELFF
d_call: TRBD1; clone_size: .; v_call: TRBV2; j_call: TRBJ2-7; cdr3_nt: TGTGCCAGCAGCGCCCCAGACAGGGCTGGGCGCGGATGGACCTACGAGCAGTACTTC; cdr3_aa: CASSAPDRAGRGWTYEQYF
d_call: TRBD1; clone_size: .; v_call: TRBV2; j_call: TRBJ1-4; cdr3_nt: TGTGCCAGCAGCTGGGACAGACGGGAAAAACTGTTTTTT; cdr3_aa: CASSWDRREKLFF
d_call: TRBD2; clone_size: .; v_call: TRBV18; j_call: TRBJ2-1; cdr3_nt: TGTGCCAGCTCACCCCCCGGTACTAGCGGGACCTACAACAATGAGCAGTTCTTC; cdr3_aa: CASSPPGTSGTYNNEQFF
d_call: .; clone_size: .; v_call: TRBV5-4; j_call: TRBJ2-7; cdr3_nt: TGTGCCAGCAGCTTGTGGACTAATGCGGGCGAGCAGTACTTC; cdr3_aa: CASSLWTNAGEQYF
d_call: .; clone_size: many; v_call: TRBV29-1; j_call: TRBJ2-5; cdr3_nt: TGCAGCGCCGAGAAGGCAAGCCAAGAGACCCAGTACTTC; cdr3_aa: CSAEKASQETQYF
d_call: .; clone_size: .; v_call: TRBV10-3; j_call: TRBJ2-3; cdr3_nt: TGTGCCATCAGTGAGTCTGAAACAGGCACAGATACGCAGTATTTT; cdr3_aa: CAISESETGTDTQYF